Given below is one T cell receptor beta chain in context. Its antigen is still unknown. This specimen comes from a study of shared clonotypes between healthy human individuals. Study information: Each donor had three CD4 naive, three CD4 memory, two CD8 naive and one CD8 memory plate. Study-level findings and limits: Generation probabilities were higher for clonotypes shared across all four sorted-subset donors than for unshared ones. Specimens sampled were limited to blood, with tissue repertoires likely differing.

The assay was carried out at the deep level. Profiled with immunoSEQ multiplex PCR; TCRdb holds only in-frame clones, not every one. This table holds approximately 2.1 million clones, roughly 93% found once. Per the germline V gene, CDR1 is KGHSH and CDR2 is LQKENI. CDR3 length: 18 amino acids. J was trimmed by 0 bases and V by 4 bases; bases with no gene match: 11. The material sequenced was naive CD4+ T cells from PBMCs. Subset noted: CD45RA+ positively selected. This clonotype originated in a man aged 18-30 years in good health. Some clones in this sample may be carry-over from other donors' samples. The chain couples TRBV18 to TRBJ2-1; 8 bases align to TRBD2. As DNA, the CDR3 is TGTGCCAGCTCACGGGGGACGGGAGGGCCTACCTCCTACAATGAGCAGTTCTTC. Translation gives CASSRGTGGPTSYNEQFF.